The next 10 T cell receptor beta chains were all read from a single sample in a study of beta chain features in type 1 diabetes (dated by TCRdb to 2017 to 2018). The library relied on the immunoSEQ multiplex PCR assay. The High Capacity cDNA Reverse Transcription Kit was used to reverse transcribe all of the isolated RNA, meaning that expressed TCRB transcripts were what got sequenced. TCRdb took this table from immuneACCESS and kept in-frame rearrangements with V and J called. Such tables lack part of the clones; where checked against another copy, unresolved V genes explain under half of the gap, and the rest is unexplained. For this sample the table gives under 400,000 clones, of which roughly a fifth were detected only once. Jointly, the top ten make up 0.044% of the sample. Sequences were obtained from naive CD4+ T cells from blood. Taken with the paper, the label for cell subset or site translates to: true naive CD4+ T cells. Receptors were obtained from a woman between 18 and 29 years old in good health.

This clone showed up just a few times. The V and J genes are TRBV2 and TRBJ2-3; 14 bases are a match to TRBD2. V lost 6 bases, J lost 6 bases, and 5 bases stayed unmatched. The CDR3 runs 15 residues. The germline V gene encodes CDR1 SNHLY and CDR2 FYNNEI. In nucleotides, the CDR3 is TGTGCCAGCAGCCCTAGGACTAGCGGGAGGGATACGCAGTATTTT. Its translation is CASSPRTSGRDTQYF.

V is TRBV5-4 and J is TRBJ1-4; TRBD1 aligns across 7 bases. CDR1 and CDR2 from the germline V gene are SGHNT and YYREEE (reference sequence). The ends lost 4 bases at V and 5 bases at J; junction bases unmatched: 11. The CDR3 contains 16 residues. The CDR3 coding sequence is TGTGCCAGCAGCCAAGGGGGGACAGTCGGGAATGAAAAACTGTTTTTT. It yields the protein CASSQGGTVGNEKLFF.

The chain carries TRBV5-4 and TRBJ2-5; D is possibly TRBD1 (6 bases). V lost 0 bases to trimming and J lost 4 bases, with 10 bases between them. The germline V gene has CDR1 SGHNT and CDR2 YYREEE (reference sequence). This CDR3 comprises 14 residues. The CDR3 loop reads CASSLGGQGETQYF. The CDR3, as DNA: TGTGCCAGCAGCTTGGGGGGGCAGGGAGAGACCCAGTACTTC.

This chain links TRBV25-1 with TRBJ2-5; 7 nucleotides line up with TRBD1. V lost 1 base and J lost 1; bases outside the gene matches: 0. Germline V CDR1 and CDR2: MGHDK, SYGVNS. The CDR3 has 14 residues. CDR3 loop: CASSESGGQETQYF. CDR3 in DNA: TGTGCCAGCAGTGAATCAGGGGGCCAAGAGACCCAGTACTTC.

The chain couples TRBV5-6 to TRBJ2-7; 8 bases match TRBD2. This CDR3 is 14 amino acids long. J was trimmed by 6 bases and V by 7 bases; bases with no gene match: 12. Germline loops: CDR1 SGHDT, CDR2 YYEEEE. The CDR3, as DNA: TGTGCCAGCGGTTCCGGGACTAGTGTGTTCGAGCAGTACTTC. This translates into CASGSGTSVFEQYF.

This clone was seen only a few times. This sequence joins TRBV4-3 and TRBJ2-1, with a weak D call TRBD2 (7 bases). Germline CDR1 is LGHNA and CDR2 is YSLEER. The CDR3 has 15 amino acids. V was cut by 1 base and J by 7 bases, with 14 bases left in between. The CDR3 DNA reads TGCGCCAGCAGCCAAGGCGGGGGCCTCCTAAATGAGCAGTTCTTC. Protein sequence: CASSQGGGLLNEQFF.

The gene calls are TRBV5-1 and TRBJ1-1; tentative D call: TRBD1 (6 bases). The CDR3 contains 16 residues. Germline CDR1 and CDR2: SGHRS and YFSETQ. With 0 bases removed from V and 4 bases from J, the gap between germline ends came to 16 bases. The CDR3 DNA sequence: TGCGCCAGCAGCTTGGAGGGGGTCAGAGGTGGCACTGAAGCTTTCTTT. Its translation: CASSLEGVRGGTEAFF.

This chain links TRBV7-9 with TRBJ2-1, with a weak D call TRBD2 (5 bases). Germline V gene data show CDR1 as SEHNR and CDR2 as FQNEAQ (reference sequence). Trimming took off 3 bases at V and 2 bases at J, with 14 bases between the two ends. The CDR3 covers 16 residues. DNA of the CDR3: TGTGCCAGCAGCTTCACCTCGGGATTTCCCTACAATGAGCAGTTCTTC. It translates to CASSFTSGFPYNEQFF.

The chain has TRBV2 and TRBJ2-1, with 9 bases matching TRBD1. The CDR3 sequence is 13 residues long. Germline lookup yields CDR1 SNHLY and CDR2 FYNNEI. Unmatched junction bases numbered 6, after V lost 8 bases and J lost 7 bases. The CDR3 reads CASGTGNRNEQFF. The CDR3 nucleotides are TGTGCCAGCGGGACAGGGAATCGGAATGAGCAGTTCTTC.

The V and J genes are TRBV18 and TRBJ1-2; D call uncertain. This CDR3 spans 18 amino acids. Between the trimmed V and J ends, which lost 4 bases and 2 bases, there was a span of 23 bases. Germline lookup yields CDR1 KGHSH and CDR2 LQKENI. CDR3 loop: CASSRSVGSQAFNYGYTF. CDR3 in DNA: TGTGCCAGCTCACGAAGTGTTGGTTCCCAAGCGTTCAACTATGGCTACACCTTC.